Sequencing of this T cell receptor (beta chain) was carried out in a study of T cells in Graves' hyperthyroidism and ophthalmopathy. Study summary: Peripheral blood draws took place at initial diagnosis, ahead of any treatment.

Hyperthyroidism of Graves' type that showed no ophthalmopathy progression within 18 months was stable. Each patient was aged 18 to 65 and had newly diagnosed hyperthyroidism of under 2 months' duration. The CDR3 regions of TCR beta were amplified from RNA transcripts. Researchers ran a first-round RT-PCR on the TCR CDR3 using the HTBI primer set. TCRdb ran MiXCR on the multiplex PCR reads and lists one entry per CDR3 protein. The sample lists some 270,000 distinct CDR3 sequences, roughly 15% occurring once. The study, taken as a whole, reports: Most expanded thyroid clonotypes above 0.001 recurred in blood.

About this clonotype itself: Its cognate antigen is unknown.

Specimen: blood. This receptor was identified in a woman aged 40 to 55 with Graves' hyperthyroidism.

This CDR3 is CASSPSRGFGEQYF. For the CDR3, the DNA is TGTGCCAGCTCACCCAGCAGGGGATTTGGCGAGCAGTACTTC. The chain recombines TRBV18 with TRBJ2-7; weak D call: TRBD1 (6 bases). The CDR3 length is 14 residues. Germline CDR1 and CDR2: KGHSH and LQKENI. V lost 3 bases and J lost 6, with 15 bases in between. The whole variable domain, remainder taken from reference TRBV18 and TRBJ2-7, is NAGVMQNPRHLVRRRGQEARLRCSPMKGHSHVYWYRQLPEEGLKFMVYLQKENIIDESGMPKERFSAEFPKEGPSILRIQQVVRGDSAAYFCASSPSRGFGEQYFGPGTRLTVT.